The T cell receptor beta chain described here comes from a study of cytomegalovirus exposure and HLA in healthy donors. Of note for this clone: The target antigen is unknown.

The PCR employed 60 Vbeta primers together with 13 Jbeta primers. Libraries were prepared by immunoSEQ multiplex PCR; TCRdb keeps only in-frame clonotypes and omits some of them. The data hold some 190,000 clones, with 85% observed a single time. Points from the study as a whole: Among donors in an Asian-associated ancestry cluster, a later analysis reportedly found fewer N-insertions than the roughly 680-donor mean. Using the classifier, cytomegalovirus status was reportedly diagnosed with high specificity and sensitivity.

Germline V CDR1 and CDR2: MNHNS, SASEGT. CDR3 length: 10 residues. Trimming took off 8 bases at V and 4 bases at J, with 5 bases between the two ends. The sample was PBMCs. The sequence came from a boy aged 2 to 10 in good health and CMV-seronegative. V and J are TRBV6-1 and TRBJ1-2; unclear D gene. The CDR3 region is CASGLYGYTF. CDR3 DNA: TGTGCCAGCGGGCTCTATGGCTACACCTTC.